These T cell receptor beta chains were read from a single sample in a study of cytomegalovirus exposure and HLA in healthy donors. Produced via immunoSEQ multiplex PCR; TCRdb's table is partial and in-frame only. The data hold 90,000 to 140,000 clones, with less than 85% observed a single time. Sequences were obtained from PBMCs. These TCRs come from a man aged 35-49 years in good health and CMV-seropositive. Both conserved end residues are part of each CDR3. Not all rows give a size; the values are once, few, many and, for expanded clones, a class.

j_gene: TRBJ1-1
v_gene: TRBV4-3
abundance: .
CDR3aa: CASSQDRLDTEAFF

j_gene: TRBJ2-7
v_gene: TRBV5-1
abundance: .
CDR3aa: CASSLVAGEQYF

j_gene: TRBJ1-1
v_gene: TRBV7-9
abundance: .
CDR3aa: CASSSPGQGAHTEAFF

j_gene: TRBJ1-3
v_gene: TRBV5-6
abundance: .
CDR3aa: CASSLGQGSSGNTIYF

j_gene: TRBJ2-7
v_gene: TRBV27
abundance: .
CDR3aa: CASSLGTGSYEQYF

j_gene: TRBJ2-4
v_gene: TRBV28
abundance: .
CDR3aa: CASKGRENSQYF

j_gene: TRBJ2-7
v_gene: TRBV6-5
abundance: .
CDR3aa: CASSLRGQGKYEQYF

j_gene: TRBJ2-3
v_gene: TRBV7-2
abundance: .
CDR3aa: CASSETSGGYTDTQYF

j_gene: TRBJ2-5
v_gene: TRBV7-2
abundance: .
CDR3aa: CASSSGRLARATQYF

j_gene: TRBJ2-1
v_gene: TRBV6-4
abundance: few
CDR3aa: CASSDSASSYNEQFF

j_gene: TRBJ1-2
v_gene: TRBV30
abundance: .
CDR3aa: CAWSESRRSYGYTF

j_gene: TRBJ2-7
v_gene: TRBV7-2
abundance: .
CDR3aa: CASSFPSGDMSSYEQYF

j_gene: TRBJ1-1
v_gene: TRBV18
abundance: .
CDR3aa: CASSPLRQGDTEAFF

j_gene: TRBJ2-1
v_gene: TRBV5-1
abundance: .
CDR3aa: CASSSGQGWDEQFF

j_gene: TRBJ1-6
v_gene: TRBV7-6
abundance: .
CDR3aa: CASSLVDGGDSPLHF

j_gene: TRBJ2-1
v_gene: TRBV11-1
abundance: .
CDR3aa: CASSRGPGRLWFF

j_gene: TRBJ2-1
v_gene: TRBV7-9
abundance: .
CDR3aa: CSSSLHLVWATSSYNEQFF

j_gene: TRBJ1-1
v_gene: TRBV19
abundance: .
CDR3aa: CASSMGSYTEAFF

j_gene: TRBJ2-7
v_gene: TRBV28
abundance: .
CDR3aa: CASSFLGAEYEQYF

j_gene: TRBJ2-1
v_gene: TRBV18
abundance: .
CDR3aa: CASSPKLPSGRTPSYNEQFF

j_gene: TRBJ2-3
v_gene: TRBV7-2
abundance: .
CDR3aa: CASSQTSGSHNTQYF

j_gene: TRBJ2-1
v_gene: TRBV4-3
abundance: few
CDR3aa: CASSPTGTGIREQFF

j_gene: TRBJ1-6
v_gene: TRBV6-1
abundance: .
CDR3aa: CASRIESSYNSPLHF

j_gene: TRBJ2-7
v_gene: TRBV7-9
abundance: .
CDR3aa: CASSLWTEQYF

j_gene: TRBJ2-7
v_gene: TRBV4-1
abundance: .
CDR3aa: CASSPQGQGYEQYF

j_gene: TRBJ2-3
v_gene: TRBV29-1
abundance: .
CDR3aa: CSVREGDTQYF

j_gene: TRBJ2-2
v_gene: TRBV7-8
abundance: once
CDR3aa: CASSSPINTGELFF

j_gene: TRBJ1-1
v_gene: TRBV7-9
abundance: .
CDR3aa: CASSLTGNTEAFF

j_gene: TRBJ2-3
v_gene: TRBV10-3
abundance: .
CDR3aa: CAIAMPPITDTQYF

j_gene: TRBJ2-7
v_gene: TRBV15
abundance: .
CDR3aa: CATSPRGGAGWDEQYF

j_gene: TRBJ1-4
v_gene: TRBV5-6
abundance: .
CDR3aa: CASSLEQGEREKLFF

j_gene: TRBJ2-7
v_gene: TRBV29-1
abundance: .
CDR3aa: CSVATGTKPLEEQYF

j_gene: TRBJ1-2
v_gene: TRBV7-9
abundance: few
CDR3aa: CASSLRQGDGYTF

j_gene: TRBJ2-3
v_gene: TRBV7-3
abundance: .
CDR3aa: CASSPQGSGRSTDTQYF

j_gene: TRBJ1-1
v_gene: TRBV7-2
abundance: .
CDR3aa: CASSRGTEAFF

j_gene: TRBJ2-5
v_gene: TRBV7-6
abundance: few
CDR3aa: CASSLSFPGLAGEETQYF

j_gene: TRBJ1-2
v_gene: TRBV2
abundance: few
CDR3aa: CASSEFYAGTGIGNYGYTF

j_gene: TRBJ1-2
v_gene: TRBV5-1
abundance: .
CDR3aa: CASSLGGTGMDYTF